This TCR beta chain stems from a study of T cells in Graves' hyperthyroidism and ophthalmopathy. Study results and caveats: The majority of expanded thyroid clonotypes above 0.001 also appeared in blood.

In this sample, this clonotype turned up many times. Antigen: not known. The ends were cut back, 6 bases at V and 3 bases at J, with 8 bases in the middle. The CDR3 has 11 amino acids. CDR1 and CDR2 (germline): DFQATT, SNEGSKA (reference sequence). A patient was excluded if there was uncontrolled infection, other autoimmune disease, pregnancy or lactation. Orbital computed tomography, thyroid ultrasound, serum thyroxine and TRAb, and clinical symptoms together informed the diagnoses. Amplification targeted TCR beta CDR3 regions from RNA transcripts. An initial round of RT-PCR targeting the TCR CDR3 relied on the HTBI primer set. TCRdb analysed the multiplex PCR reads with MiXCR anew, one entry per CDR3 protein. The sample consists of approximately 520,000 distinct CDR3 sequences, roughly 20% of them appearing once.

This receptor was obtained from a young man with Graves' hyperthyroidism. Sequencing was done on a sample of blood. The gene calls are TRBV20-1 and TRBJ1-1; no reliable D call. CDR3 sequence reads: CSALPDTEAFF. In DNA form, the CDR3 reads TGCAGTGCCCTACCAGACACTGAAGCTTTCTTT.